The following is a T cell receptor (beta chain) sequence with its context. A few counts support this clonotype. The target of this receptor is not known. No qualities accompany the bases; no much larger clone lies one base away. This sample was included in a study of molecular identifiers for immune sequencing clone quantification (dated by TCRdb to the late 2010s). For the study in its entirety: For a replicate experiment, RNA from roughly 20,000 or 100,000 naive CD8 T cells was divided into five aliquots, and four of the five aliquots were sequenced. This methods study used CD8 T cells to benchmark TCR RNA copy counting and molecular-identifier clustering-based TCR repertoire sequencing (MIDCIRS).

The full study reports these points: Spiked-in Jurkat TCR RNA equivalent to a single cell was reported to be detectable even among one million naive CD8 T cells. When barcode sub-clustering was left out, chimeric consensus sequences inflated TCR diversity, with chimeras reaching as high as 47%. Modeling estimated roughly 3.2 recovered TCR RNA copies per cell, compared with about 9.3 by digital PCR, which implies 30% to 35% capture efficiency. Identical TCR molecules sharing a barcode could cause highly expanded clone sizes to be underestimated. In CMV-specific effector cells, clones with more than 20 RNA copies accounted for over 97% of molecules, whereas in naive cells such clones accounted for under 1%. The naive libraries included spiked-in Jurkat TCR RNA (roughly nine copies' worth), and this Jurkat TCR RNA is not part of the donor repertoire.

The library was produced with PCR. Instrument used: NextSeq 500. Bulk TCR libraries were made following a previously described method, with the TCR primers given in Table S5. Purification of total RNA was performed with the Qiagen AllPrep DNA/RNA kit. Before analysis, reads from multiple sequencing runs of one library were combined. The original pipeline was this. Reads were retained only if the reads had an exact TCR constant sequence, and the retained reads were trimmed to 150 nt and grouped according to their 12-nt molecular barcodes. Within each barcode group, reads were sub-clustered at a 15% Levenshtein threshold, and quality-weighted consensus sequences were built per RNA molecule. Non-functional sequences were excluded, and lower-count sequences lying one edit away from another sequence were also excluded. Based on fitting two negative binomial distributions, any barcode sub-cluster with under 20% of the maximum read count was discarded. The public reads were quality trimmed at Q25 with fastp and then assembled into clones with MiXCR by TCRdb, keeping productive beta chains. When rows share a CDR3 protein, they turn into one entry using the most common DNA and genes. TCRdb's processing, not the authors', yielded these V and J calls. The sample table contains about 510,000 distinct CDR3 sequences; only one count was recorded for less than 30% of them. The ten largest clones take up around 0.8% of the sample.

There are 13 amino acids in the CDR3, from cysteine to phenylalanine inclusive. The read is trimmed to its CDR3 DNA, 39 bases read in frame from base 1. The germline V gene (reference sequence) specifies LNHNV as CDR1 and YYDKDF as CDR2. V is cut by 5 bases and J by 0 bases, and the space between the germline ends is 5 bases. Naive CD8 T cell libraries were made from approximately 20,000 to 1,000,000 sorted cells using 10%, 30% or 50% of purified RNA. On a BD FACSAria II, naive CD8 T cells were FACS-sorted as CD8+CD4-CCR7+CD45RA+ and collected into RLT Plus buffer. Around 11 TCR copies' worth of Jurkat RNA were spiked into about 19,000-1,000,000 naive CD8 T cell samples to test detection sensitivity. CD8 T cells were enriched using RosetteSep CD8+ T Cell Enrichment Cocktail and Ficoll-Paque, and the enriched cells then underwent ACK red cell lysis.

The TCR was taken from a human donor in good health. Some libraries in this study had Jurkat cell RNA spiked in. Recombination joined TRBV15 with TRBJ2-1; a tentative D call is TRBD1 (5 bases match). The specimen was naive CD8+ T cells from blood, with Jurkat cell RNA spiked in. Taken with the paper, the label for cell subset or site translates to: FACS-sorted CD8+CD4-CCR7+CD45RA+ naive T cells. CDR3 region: CATSGASYNEQFF. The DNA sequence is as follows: TGTGCCACCAGCGGGGCCTCCTACAATGAGCAGTTCTTC.